This is a list of T cell receptor beta chains from one sample in a study of graft-versus-host responses after intestinal transplantation. The assay was immunoSEQ multiplex PCR, and TCRdb's table has in-frame clones only and misses some. The table lists approximately 77,000 clones, roughly 90% of them singletons. The sequences come from PBMCs, collected 98 days after intestinal transplantation. These receptors were collected from a human patient who received an intestinal transplant, so some T cells may come from the graft donor. Each CDR3 is given with its conserved first and last residue. Each record gives: V gene, J gene, clone size, D gene, CDR3 length, CDR3 DNA, CDR3 protein. The D gene is left open where the match is weak. Only some rows state a clone size, as once, few, many or a class for expanded clones.

>TRBV5-1|TRBJ2-3|-|TRBD2|16
TGCGCCAGCAGCTTGGCCGGGACTATATACACAGATACGCAGTATTTT
CASSLAGTIYTDTQYF
>TRBV27|TRBJ2-1|-|TRBD1|17
TGTGCCAGCAGTTTTCGGGCCGGGACAGGGAACTATAATGAGCAGTTCTTC
CASSFRAGTGNYNEQFF
>TRBV5-1|TRBJ2-3|-|TRBD2|14
TGCGCCAGCAGCCTAGCGGGGCGAACAGATACGCAGTATTTT
CASSLAGRTDTQYF
>TRBV11-2|TRBJ1-4|-|-|13
TGTGCCAGCAGCTTAGGGGGTAATGAAAAACTGTTTTTT
CASSLGGNEKLFF
>TRBV5-3|TRBJ2-7|few|TRBD1|14
TGTGCCAGCAGCTACGGACAGGGCACCTACGAGCAGTACTTC
CASSYGQGTYEQYF
>TRBV29-1|TRBJ1-2|once|TRBD1|14
TGCAGCGTTGTGGATACAGGGGGACGCTATGGCTACACCTTC
CSVVDTGGRYGYTF
>TRBV2|TRBJ2-5|-|TRBD1|14
TGTGCCAGCAGCCCCGACAGGGGGCAAGAGACCCAGTACTTC
CASSPDRGQETQYF
>TRBV27|TRBJ2-7|once|TRBD2|13
TGTGCCAGCAGACTAGCGGGATTTTACGAGCAGTACTTC
CASRLAGFYEQYF
>TRBV27|TRBJ2-2|-|TRBD1|18
TGTGCCAGCAGTCCAGACCCAGGAACAGGGGCGAACACCGGGGAGCTGTTTTTT
CASSPDPGTGANTGELFF
>TRBV28|TRBJ2-1|-|-|13
TGTGCCAGCAGATATGCCCGGGATAATGAGCAGTTCTTC
CASRYARDNEQFF
>TRBV7-2|TRBJ2-1|once|-|17
TGTGCCAGCAGCGGAAGCTGGTTGCGGATCTTATACAATGAGCAGTTCTTC
CASSGSWLRILYNEQFF